The 9 T cell receptor beta chains presented below share a single source sample, sequenced in a study of shared clonotypes between healthy human individuals. Clones were sequenced by immunoSEQ multiplex PCR, and TCRdb holds only the in-frame ones, with some missing. Among around 700,000 clones listed, roughly 78% were seen once. The sample comprised memory CD4+ T cells sorted from blood. Subset reported: CD45RA-negative fraction. All receptors come from a woman in her 30s in good health.

The V and J genes are TRBV5-1 and TRBJ1-1; TRBD1 might be the D (6 bases). The CDR3 consists of 14 residues. Trimming cost V 7 bases and J 1 base, with 14 bases left between them. The germline V gene has CDR1 SGHRS and CDR2 YFSETQ. The CDR3: CASGGQTGNTEAFF. In nucleotides, the CDR3 is TGCGCCAGCGGGGGGCAGACAGGGAACACTGAAGCTTTCTTT.

This chain links TRBV18 with TRBJ2-7; 7 bases are shared with TRBD1. Germline CDR1 and CDR2: KGHSH and LQKENI. Trimming at V came to 1 base and at J to 3 bases, leaving 33 bases not matched to a gene. The CDR3 length is 24 residues. In DNA, the CDR3 is TGTGCCAGCTCACCACTATCTAATTCTCTCGGACAACACAAAGGGGGCCTTTTGAGCTACGAGCAGTACTTC. It codes for CASSPLSNSLGQHKGGLLSYEQYF.

The genes are TRBV20-1 and TRBJ1-1; D is unresolved. Germline CDR1 DFQATT, CDR2 SNEGSKA (reference sequence). V gave up 4 bases and J gave up 1 base, with 4 bases separating them. The length of the CDR3 is 11 residues. The chain's CDR3 is CSATGNTEAFF. The CDR3 DNA sequence: TGCAGTGCTACCGGGAACACTGAAGCTTTCTTT.

The chain recombines TRBV18 with TRBJ1-4; 10 bases match TRBD1. This CDR3 comprises 16 residues. CDR1 and CDR2 (germline): KGHSH, LQKENI. After removal of 5 bases from V and 7 bases from J, the junction contained 10 bases not matched to a gene. CDR3 bases: TGTGCCAGCTCATCCCGCCCCGGGACAGGGGTTGAAAAACTGTTTTTT. Protein sequence: CASSSRPGTGVEKLFF. Using reference TRBV18 and TRBJ1-4 for the parts outside the CDR3, the full variable domain is NAGVMQNPRHLVRRRGQEARLRCSPMKGHSHVYWYRQLPEEGLKFMVYLQKENIIDESGMPKERFSAEFPKEGPSILRIQQVVRGDSAAYFCASSSRPGTGVEKLFFGSGTQLSVL.

The chain links TRBV7-9 to TRBJ2-6; D is unclear. V lost 8 bases and J 0 bases, leaving 5 bases between the germline ends. The CDR3 runs to 13 residues. Per the germline V gene, CDR1 is SEHNR and CDR2 is FQNEAQ (reference sequence). DNA of the CDR3: TGTGCCAGCGTCCTCTCTGGGGCCAACGTCCTGACTTTC. This gives the protein CASVLSGANVLTF.

The rearrangement uses TRBV4-1 and TRBJ1-5, with TRBD1 as a possible D gene (5 bases). Per the germline V gene, CDR1 is MGHRA and CDR2 is YSYEKL. Trimming took 6 bases from V and 0 from J, leaving 15 bases between them. This CDR3 region has 16 residues. CDR3 DNA: TGCGCCAGCAGAAACACAGGTATGGGTAGCAATCAGCCCCAGCATTTT. Translating it yields CASRNTGMGSNQPQHF.

The CDR3 protein is CASSSGTSGYNEQFF. CDR3 nucleotides: TGTGCCAGCAGCTCCGGGACTAGCGGTTACAATGAGCAGTTCTTC. The chain links TRBV7-7 to TRBJ2-1; 11 bases agree with TRBD2. CDR1 and CDR2 (germline): SSHAT, FNYEAQ (reference sequence). J gave up 4 bases and V 4 bases, and 3 bases lay outside the gene matches. The length of the CDR3 is 15 residues.

This clone was detected once. V is TRBV27 and J is TRBJ2-7; perhaps D is TRBD1 or TRBD2 (6 bases each). Between the trimmed V and J ends, which lost 8 bases and 5 bases, there was a span of 25 bases. Germline V CDR1 and CDR2: MNHEY, SMNVEV (reference sequence). This CDR3 has 16 residues. DNA of the CDR3: TGTGCCAGCGTCGCGGGCAGGGGCGGGATGGGGAACGAGCAGTACTTC. Translated, it gives CASVAGRGGMGNEQYF.

This chain uses TRBV6-1 with TRBJ1-5; no definite D call. The germline gives CDR1 MNHNS, CDR2 SASEGT. Deletions cut 2 bases from V and 2 bases from J, with 16 bases between. The length of the CDR3 is 17 residues. CDR3 DNA: TGTGCCAGCAGTGAACTGAAGGGCTCGACCCGCAATCAGCCCCAGCATTTT. Protein: CASSELKGSTRNQPQHF.